These T cell receptor beta chains were read from a single sample in a study of T cell responses to AZD1222 COVID-19 vaccine. Profiling relied on immunoSEQ multiplex PCR, and the TCRdb table lists in-frame clones only, not all of them. The sample lists roughly 91,000 clones; 89% were seen once. The input for sequencing was peripheral blood, taken on day 0 of AZD1222 vaccination. The receptors stem from an adult in good health. CDR3s leave out the opening cysteine and the closing phenylalanine or tryptophan.

v_call | cdr3_aa
TRBV3-1/TRBV3-2 | ASSQDRRGEQY
TRBV4-3 | ASSPRDRSYYGYT
TRBV6-2/TRBV6-3 | ASSTTIIGGAF
TRBV6-2/TRBV6-3 | ASNYPVNEQF
TRBV18 | ASSPPGTLYGYT
TRBV19 | ASRTGGVDETGNTIY
TRBV27 | ASSSRPGTGFYGYT
TRBV11-2 | ASSLGPGQGI
TRBV7-2 | ASSPDTATDTQY
TRBV28 | ASRPPFLAGEQY